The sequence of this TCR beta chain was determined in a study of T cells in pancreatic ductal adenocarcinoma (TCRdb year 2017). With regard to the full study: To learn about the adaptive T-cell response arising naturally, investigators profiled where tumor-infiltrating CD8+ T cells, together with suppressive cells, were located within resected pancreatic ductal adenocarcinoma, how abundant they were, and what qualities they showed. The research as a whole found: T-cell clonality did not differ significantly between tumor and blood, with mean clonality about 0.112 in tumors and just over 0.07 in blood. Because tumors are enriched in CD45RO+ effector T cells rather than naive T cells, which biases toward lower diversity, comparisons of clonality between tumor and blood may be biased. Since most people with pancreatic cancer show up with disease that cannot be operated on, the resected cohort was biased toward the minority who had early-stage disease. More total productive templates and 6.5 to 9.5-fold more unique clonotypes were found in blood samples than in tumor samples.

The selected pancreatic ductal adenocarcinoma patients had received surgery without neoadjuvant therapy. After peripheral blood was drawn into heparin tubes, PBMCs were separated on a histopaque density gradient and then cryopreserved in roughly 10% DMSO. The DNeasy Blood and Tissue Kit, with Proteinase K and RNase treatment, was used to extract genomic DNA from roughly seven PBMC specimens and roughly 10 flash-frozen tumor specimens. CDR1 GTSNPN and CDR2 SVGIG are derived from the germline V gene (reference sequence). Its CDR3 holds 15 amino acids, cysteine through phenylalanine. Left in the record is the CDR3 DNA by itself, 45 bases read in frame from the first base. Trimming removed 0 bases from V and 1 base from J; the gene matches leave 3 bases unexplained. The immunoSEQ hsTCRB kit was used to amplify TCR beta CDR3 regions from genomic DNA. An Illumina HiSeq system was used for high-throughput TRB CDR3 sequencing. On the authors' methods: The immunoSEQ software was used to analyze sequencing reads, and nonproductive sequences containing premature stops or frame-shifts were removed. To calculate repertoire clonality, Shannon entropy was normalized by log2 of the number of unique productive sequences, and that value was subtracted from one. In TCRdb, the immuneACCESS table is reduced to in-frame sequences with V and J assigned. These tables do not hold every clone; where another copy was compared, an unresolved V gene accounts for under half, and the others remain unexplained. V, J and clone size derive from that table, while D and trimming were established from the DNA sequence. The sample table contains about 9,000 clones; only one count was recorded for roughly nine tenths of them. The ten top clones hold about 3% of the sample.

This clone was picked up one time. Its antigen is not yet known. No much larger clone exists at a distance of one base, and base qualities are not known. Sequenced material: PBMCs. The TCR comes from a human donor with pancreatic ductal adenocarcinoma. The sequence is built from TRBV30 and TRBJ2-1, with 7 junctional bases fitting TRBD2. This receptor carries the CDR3 CAWSVWRGSYNEQFF. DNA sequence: TGTGCCTGGAGTGTGTGGCGGGGGTCCTACAATGAGCAGTTCTTC.